Shown below are 23 T cell receptor beta chains from a single sample sequenced in a study of OX40 agonist ivuxolimab in advanced cancers. The assay was immunoSEQ multiplex PCR, and TCRdb's table has in-frame clones only and misses some. The sample has roughly 20,000 clones, 83% seen once. The material sequenced was CD4+ or CD8+ T cells sorted from blood, taken in a trial of the OX40 agonist ivuxolimab. These receptors were obtained from an adult with an advanced solid tumor such as melanoma, head and neck, liver or kidney cancer.

The rearrangement joins TRBV11-2 to TRBJ1-2; 7 bases are shared with TRBD1. Germline CDR1 and CDR2: SGHAT and FQNNGV. Trimming removed 6 bases from V and 4 bases from J; junction bases left unmatched: 8. The CDR3 consists of 14 residues. CDR3 sequence: CASSLKPGGYGYTF. The CDR3 DNA is TGTGCCAGCAGTCTAAAGCCAGGGGGCTATGGCTACACCTTC.

The genes are TRBV27 and TRBJ1-1; D unclear. The V end lost 0 bases, the J end lost 1 base, and 6 bases lay between the germline ends. Germline assignment: CDR1 MNHEY and CDR2 SMNVEV (reference sequence). The CDR3 totals 14 residues. The CDR3 DNA is TGTGCCAGCAGTTTATCTCTCGGGAACACTGAAGCTTTCTTT. Translation: CASSLSLGNTEAFF.

This clone showed up just once. The genes are TRBV28 and TRBJ1-5, with a weak D call TRBD1 (6 bases). Germline CDR1 MDHEN, CDR2 SYDVKM. The CDR3 runs 12 residues. V lost 5 bases to trimming and J lost 6 bases, with 8 bases between them. The CDR3 DNA is TGTGCCAGCAGTCAGGGGTCTCAGCCCCAGCATTTT. Its translation is CASSQGSQPQHF.

The gene calls are TRBV4-2 and TRBJ2-6, with D possibly being TRBD1 or TRBD2 (5 bases each). Germline V CDR1 and CDR2: LGHNA, YNFKEQ. The CDR3 totals 14 residues. V lost 6 bases, J lost 8 bases, and 14 bases lay in between. CDR3 coding DNA: TGTGCCAGCAGAGGGGACCTACCCACCAACGTCCTGACTTTC. It specifies CASRGDLPTNVLTF.

This clone was recorded a few times. This sequence joins TRBV15 and TRBJ1-5; D unresolved. The CDR3 loop spans 17 amino acids. CDR1 is LNHNV and CDR2 is YYDKDF in the germline V gene (reference sequence). The V and J ends lost 1 base and 5 bases respectively, with 18 bases between them. The CDR3 sequence is CATSRGTALIRDQPQHF. For the CDR3, the DNA is TGTGCCACCAGCAGAGGAACGGCCCTAATAAGGGATCAGCCCCAGCATTTT.

This clone was found once. The chain is built from TRBV15 and TRBJ1-4, with 12 positions matching TRBD1. The CDR3 runs to 16 residues. CDR1 is LNHNV and CDR2 is YYDKDF in the germline V gene (reference sequence). Trimming removed 5 bases from V and 7 bases from J; junction bases left unmatched: 8. CDR3 region: CATSGGTGGFGEKLFF. CDR3 DNA sequence: TGTGCCACCAGCGGGGGGACAGGGGGCTTTGGTGAAAAACTGTTTTTT. Based on the CDR3 plus reference TRBV15 and TRBJ1-4, the full variable domain is DAMVIQNPRYQVTQFGKPVTLSCSQTLNHNVMYWYQQKSSQAPKLLFHYYDKDFNNEADTPDNFQSRRPNTSFCFLDIRSPGLGDTAMYLCATSGGTGGFGEKLFFGSGTQLSVL.

This clone has a single count. The rearrangement joins TRBV28 to TRBJ2-7, with a possible D match to TRBD1 (6 bases). Trimming took off 4 bases at V and 3 bases at J, with 13 bases between the two ends. The CDR3 sequence is 14 residues long. The germline V gene encodes CDR1 MDHEN and CDR2 SYDVKM. The CDR3 nucleotides are TGTGCCAGCAGTTCGGGACACAACGTCTACGAGCAGTACTTC. This encodes CASSSGHNVYEQYF.

Worth noting for this clone: The junction shows a germline mismatch at one end, possibly a read error. This sequence joins TRBV11-3 and TRBJ2-1, with D perhaps TRBD1 or TRBD2 (5 bases each). CDR3 length: 17 amino acids. CDR1 is SGHNT, CDR2 YENEEA, per germline. The CDR3 here is CASSLEGRDLAANEQFF. For the CDR3, the DNA is TGTGCCAGCAGCCTAGAGGGCCGGGACCTCGCGGCCAATGAGCAGTTCTTC. The full variable domain, its missing parts supplied by reference TRBV11-3 and TRBJ2-1, is EAGVVQSPRYKIIEKKQPVAFWCNPISGHNTLYWYLQNLGQGPELLIRYENEEAVDDSQLPKDRFSAERLKGVDSTLKIQPAELGDSAVYLCASSLEGRDLAANEQFFGPGTRLTVL.

The chain joins TRBV9 to TRBJ2-1; D may be TRBD2 (5 bases). The CDR3 runs 17 residues. V was shortened by 0 bases and J by 10 bases, with 23 bases between the two germline ends. From germline, CDR1 is SGDLS and CDR2 YYNGEE. The CDR3 protein is CASSVEGTRRDLGEQFF. CDR3 DNA sequence: TGTGCCAGCAGCGTAGAAGGCACTAGAAGGGATTTGGGAGAGCAGTTCTTC.

The V call is TRBV13, the J call TRBJ2-2, with 11 bases identical to TRBD2. There are 15 residues in the CDR3. Germline V lookup: CDR1 PRHDT, CDR2 FYEKMQ (reference sequence). J gave up 6 bases and V 6 bases, and 6 bases lay outside the gene matches. The CDR3, as DNA: TGTGCCAGCAGTTTTAGCGGGAGGGCCCCCGGGGAGCTGTTTTTT. Translation gives CASSFSGRAPGELFF.

The V and J genes are TRBV6-1 and TRBJ2-7, with D possibly called TRBD1 or TRBD2 (5 bases each). The V gene's germline CDR1 is MNHNS and CDR2 SASEGT. Trimming cost V 1 base and J 0 bases, with 13 bases left between them. This CDR3 has 16 amino acids. In DNA, the CDR3 is TGTGCCAGCAGTGAAGTCCGGGACGGCGGCTCCTACGAGCAGTACTTC. Its protein is CASSEVRDGGSYEQYF.

V usage is TRBV21-1 and J usage is TRBJ1-5. TRBV21-1 is a listed pseudogene. The CDR3 consists of 13 residues. CDR3 region: CASRGRYYQPQHF. The CDR3 DNA reads TGTGCCAGCCGCGGACGTTACTATCAGCCCCAGCATTTT.

The V call is TRBV2, the J call TRBJ2-3; TRBD1 or TRBD2 may be the D gene (5 bases each). Germline values: CDR1 SNHLY, CDR2 FYNNEI. Trimming pared 6 bases from V and 4 bases from J, leaving 11 bases between. The CDR3 runs 13 residues. CDR3 nucleotides: TGTGCCAGCAGCCTAGGGGACGCAGATACGCAGTATTTT. This codes for CASSLGDADTQYF.

This chain joins TRBV9 and TRBJ2-1; 10 bases align to TRBD2. Germline V gene lookup returns CDR1 SGDLS and CDR2 YYNGEE. J lost 6 bases, V lost 0 bases, and 6 bases had no gene match. CDR3 length: 16 residues. In DNA form, the CDR3 reads TGTGCCAGCAGCGTAGGGGCTAGCGGGAGTGGCAATGAGCAGTTCTTC. The encoded protein is CASSVGASGSGNEQFF.

The CDR3 coding sequence is TGCAGTGCTAGCACAGATACGCAGTATTTT. Translating it yields CSASTDTQYF. The chain recombines TRBV20-1 with TRBJ2-3; D uncertain. Germline CDR1 is DFQATT and CDR2 is SNEGSKA (reference sequence). The CDR3 sequence is 10 residues long. V was clipped by 3 bases and J by 2 bases, with 0 bases between them.

The V call is TRBV7-2, the J call TRBJ2-3; a possible D gene is TRBD2 (5 bases). CDR1 and CDR2 from the germline V gene are SGHTA and FQGNSA. This CDR3 is built from 16 residues. Trimming cost V 2 bases and J 4 bases, with 16 bases left between them. The CDR3 DNA reads TGTGCCAGCAGCTTACTGATGGGAGAGGGTCCAGATACGCAGTATTTT. It is translated as CASSLLMGEGPDTQYF.

The chain recombines TRBV27 with TRBJ1-1, with 9 bases matching TRBD1. Per germline, CDR1 MNHEY and CDR2 SMNVEV (reference sequence). Germline trimming cut 5 bases from V and 4 bases from J; bases unmatched to any gene: 8. The CDR3 has 15 residues. DNA of the CDR3: TGTGCCAGCAGTCTACTCCCGACAGGGGGCACTGAAGCTTTCTTT. It specifies CASSLLPTGGTEAFF.

V gene TRBV29-1 combines with J gene TRBJ2-7; 11 bases are a match to TRBD1. V was pared by 0 bases and J by 6 bases, with 7 bases of the junction left unmatched. The CDR3 totals 15 residues. The germline CDR1 and CDR2 sequences are SQVTM and ANQGSEA. The CDR3 bases are TGCAGCGTTGAAGATCGAAGGACAGGGGGCTTCGAGCAGTACTTC. Translation: CSVEDRRTGGFEQYF.

In this sample, this clone turned up once. The J gene is TRBJ1-6, the V gene TRBV9; TRBD1 matches 8 bases. Germline-derived CDR1 and CDR2 are SGDLS and YYNGEE. The CDR3 runs 15 residues. V shed 4 bases and J 6 bases; nucleotides not matched to a gene: 6. CDR3 amino acids: CASSTGGQLNSPLHF. Here the CDR3 DNA reads TGTGCCAGCAGCACAGGGGGACAACTTAATTCACCCCTCCACTTT.

V gene TRBV4-2 combines with J gene TRBJ2-1; 7 bases are shared with TRBD1. Germline V gene lookup returns CDR1 LGHNA and CDR2 YNFKEQ. This CDR3 is 15 amino acids long. The V gene end was trimmed by 1 base and the J gene end by 5 bases; junction bases not matched to a gene: 5. The CDR3 bases are TGTGCCAGCAGCCAAGGCCAGGACAGGAACAATGAGCAGTTCTTC. It specifies CASSQGQDRNNEQFF.

This chain uses TRBV4-3 with TRBJ1-2; D gene uncertain. V was cut by 0 bases and J by 4 bases, with 12 bases left in between. Per germline, CDR1 LGHNA and CDR2 YSLEER. The CDR3 loop spans 15 amino acids. CDR3 region: CASSQELQDLYGYTF. The CDR3 region has the DNA TGCGCCAGCAGCCAAGAGTTGCAGGACCTCTATGGCTACACCTTC.

V usage is TRBV5-8 and J usage is TRBJ1-2; no clear D. Germline lookup yields CDR1 SGHTS and CDR2 YDEGEE. Trimming left V 0 bases short and J 7 bases short, with 7 bases between. This CDR3 is 12 amino acids long. The DNA for the CDR3 is TGTGCCAGCAGCTTGGCCCAGACTGGCTACACCTTC. Translation: CASSLAQTGYTF.

The chain's CDR3 is CSAVTVNTEAFF. The CDR3 DNA sequence: TGCAGCGCTGTTACTGTTAACACTGAAGCTTTCTTT. This chain uses TRBV29-1 with TRBJ1-1, with D unresolved. The germline CDR1 and CDR2 sequences are SQVTM and ANQGSEA. Trimming took off 7 bases at V and 2 bases at J, with 11 bases between the two ends. This CDR3 is 12 amino acids long.